This T cell receptor beta chain originates from a study of neurological immune-mediated disorders. Overall study findings and caveats: The study found no CDR3 amino acid sequences shared by expanded clones across subjects, suggesting private repertoires in all groups.

Using its own MiXCR run on the 5' RACE reads, TCRdb lists one record per CDR3 protein. The sample yields fewer than 65,000 distinct CDR3 sequences, 4.2% seen once. The V gene lost 0 bases and the J gene lost 3 bases, with 11 bases spanning the gap. Germline CDR1 reads MNHEY; CDR2 reads SMNVEV (reference sequence). The length of the CDR3 is 15 residues. There are many counts of this clonotype. What it recognizes is unknown. Sequenced: PBMCs. The sequence was collected from a man in his forties or fifties with multiple sclerosis. The gene calls are TRBV27 and TRBJ2-5; no definite D call. CDR3 nucleotide sequence: TGTGCCAGCAGTTTATCGCTAGGAGACAAAGAGACCCAGTACTTC. Amino acids: CASSLSLGDKETQYF.